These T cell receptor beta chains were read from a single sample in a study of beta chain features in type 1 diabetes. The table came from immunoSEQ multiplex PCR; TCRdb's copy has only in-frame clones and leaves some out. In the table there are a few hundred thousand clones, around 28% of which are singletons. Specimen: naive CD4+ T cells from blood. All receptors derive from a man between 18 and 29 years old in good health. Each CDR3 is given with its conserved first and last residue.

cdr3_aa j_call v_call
CSVRGVQETQYF TRBJ2-5 TRBV29-1
CSVEQGSEGEQYF TRBJ2-7 TRBV29-1
CASSLEGTGLQPQHF TRBJ1-5 TRBV7-9
CSVMGSQESPDTQYF TRBJ2-3 TRBV29-1
CASGLTESTDTQYF TRBJ2-3 TRBV2
CASSFLLAGGSSGANVLTF TRBJ2-6 TRBV5-1
CAWSVRASGNTIYF TRBJ1-3 TRBV30
CASSGTSGADTQYF TRBJ2-3 TRBV18
CASSQAQLAGANVLTF TRBJ2-6 TRBV4-1
CASSPRLAGLQETQYF TRBJ2-5 TRBV5-4
CASSQDRVGEKLFF TRBJ1-4 TRBV7-2
CSANSGRGGELFF TRBJ2-2 TRBV29-1
CASRVGTGKAEQFF TRBJ2-1 TRBV6-6
CASSGGGTDTQYF TRBJ2-3 TRBV2
CAWNILASTDTQYF TRBJ2-3 TRBV30